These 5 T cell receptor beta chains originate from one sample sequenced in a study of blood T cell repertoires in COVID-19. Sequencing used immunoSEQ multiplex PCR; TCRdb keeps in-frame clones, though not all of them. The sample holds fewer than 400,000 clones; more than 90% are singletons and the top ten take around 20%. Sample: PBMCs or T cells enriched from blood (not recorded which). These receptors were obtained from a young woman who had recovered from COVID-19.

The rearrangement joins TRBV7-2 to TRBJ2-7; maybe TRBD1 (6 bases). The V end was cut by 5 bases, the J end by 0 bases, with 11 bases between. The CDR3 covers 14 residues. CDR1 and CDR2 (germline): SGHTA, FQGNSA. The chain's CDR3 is CASSPTGISYEQYF. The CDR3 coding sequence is TGTGCCAGCAGCCCTACAGGGATCTCCTACGAGCAGTACTTC.

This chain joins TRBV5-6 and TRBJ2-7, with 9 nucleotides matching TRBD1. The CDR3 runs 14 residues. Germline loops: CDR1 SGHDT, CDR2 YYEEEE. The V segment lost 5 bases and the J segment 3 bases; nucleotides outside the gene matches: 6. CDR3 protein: CASSMGQGYYEQYF. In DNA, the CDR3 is TGTGCCAGCAGTATGGGACAGGGCTACTACGAGCAGTACTTC.

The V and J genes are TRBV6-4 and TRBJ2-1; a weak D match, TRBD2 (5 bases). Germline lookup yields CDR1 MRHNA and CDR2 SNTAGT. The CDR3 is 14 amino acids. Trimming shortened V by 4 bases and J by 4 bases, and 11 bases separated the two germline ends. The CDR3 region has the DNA TGTGCCAGCAGTGTTGATAGCGTTTACAATGAGCAGTTCTTC. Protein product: CASSVDSVYNEQFF.

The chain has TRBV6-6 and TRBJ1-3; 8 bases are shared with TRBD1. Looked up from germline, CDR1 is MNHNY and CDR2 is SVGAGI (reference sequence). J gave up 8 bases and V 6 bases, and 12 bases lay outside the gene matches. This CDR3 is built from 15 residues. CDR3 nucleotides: TGTGCCAGCAGCCTCCTAGGACAGGGTGAATACACCATATATTTT. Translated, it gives CASSLLGQGEYTIYF.

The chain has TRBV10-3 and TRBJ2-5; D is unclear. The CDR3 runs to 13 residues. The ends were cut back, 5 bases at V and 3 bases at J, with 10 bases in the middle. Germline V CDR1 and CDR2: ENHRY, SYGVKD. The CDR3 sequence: CAISPGEEETQYF. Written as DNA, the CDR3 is TGTGCCATCAGTCCCGGCGAGGAAGAGACCCAGTACTTC.